Below, 26 T cell receptor beta chains from the same sample are listed, as sequenced in a study of cytotoxic CD8 clonotypes in ibrutinib-treated CLL. Assay used: immunoSEQ multiplex PCR; TCRdb lists only in-frame clones, some missing. The sample lists some 300,000 clones; just under 80% were seen once. Sequences were derived from PBMCs, sampled before ibrutinib treatment. The receptors were sampled from a human donor with chronic lymphocytic leukemia.

The J gene is TRBJ2-2, the V gene TRBV11-2, with D possibly TRBD2 on 5 matching bases. Germline loops: CDR1 SGHAT, CDR2 FQNNGV. The CDR3 covers 17 residues. V lost 5 bases, J lost 4 bases, and 20 bases lay in between. The CDR3 loop is CASSHLIGVLFTGELFF. Written as DNA, the CDR3 is TGTGCCAGCAGCCACCTTATCGGGGTTCTTTTCACCGGGGAGCTGTTTTTT.

The chain couples TRBV11-2 to TRBJ2-7; tentative D call: TRBD2 (5 bases). Germline CDR1 is SGHAT and CDR2 is FQNNGV. This CDR3 comprises 14 residues. V was shortened by 5 bases and J by 2 bases, with 13 bases between the two germline ends. The CDR3 nucleotides are TGTGCCAGCAGCCCCCGACTATACACCTACGAGCAGTACTTC. Amino acid sequence: CASSPRLYTYEQYF.

The chain joins TRBV4-1 to TRBJ2-1; D gene ambiguous. The V gene's germline CDR1 is MGHRA and CDR2 YSYEKL. Trimming stripped 2 bases from V and 2 bases from J, with 10 bases between. The length of the CDR3 is 15 residues. CDR3 DNA: TGCGCCAGCAGCCAACCAGCACGAACCTACAATGAGCAGTTCTTC. Translated, it gives CASSQPARTYNEQFF.

The CDR3 protein is CASSSTNRDKETYEQYF. The CDR3 bases are TGTGCCAGCAGCTCGACCAACCGGGACAAGGAAACCTACGAGCAGTACTTC. V gene TRBV7-9 combines with J gene TRBJ2-7; weak D call: TRBD1 (6 bases). The germline V gene has CDR1 SEHNR and CDR2 FQNEAQ (reference sequence). Between the trimmed V and J ends, which lost 4 bases and 2 bases, there was a span of 21 bases. This CDR3 is 17 amino acids long.

The V call is TRBV2, the J call TRBJ2-5, with a weak D call TRBD2 (6 bases). Germline CDR1 SNHLY, CDR2 FYNNEI. V was cut by 1 base and J by 4 bases, with 13 bases left in between. The CDR3 extends over 15 amino acids. Here the CDR3 reads CASSEGLGVGETQYF. The CDR3 region has the DNA TGTGCCAGCAGTGAAGGACTAGGGGTCGGAGAGACCCAGTACTTC.

The gene calls are TRBV12-5 and TRBJ2-1; possible D gene TRBD1, 7 bases. Trimming stripped 5 bases from V and 9 bases from J, with 17 bases between. Germline-derived CDR1 and CDR2 are LGHNT and FRNRAP. The CDR3 has 14 amino acids. The CDR3 here is CASGPSGGGGEQFF. CDR3 DNA sequence: TGTGCTAGTGGTCCCTCAGGGGGAGGCGGTGAGCAGTTCTTC.

The gene calls are TRBV28 and TRBJ2-3, with 9 bases identical to TRBD2. Germline V CDR1 and CDR2: MDHEN, SYDVKM. The CDR3 is made up of 19 amino acids. V was pared by 3 bases and J by 10 bases, with 23 bases of the junction left unmatched. CDR3 residues: CASSFLDSGRFAGTSSQYF. The CDR3 DNA reads TGTGCCAGCAGTTTTTTGGACTCGGGGCGGTTCGCCGGGACTAGCTCGCAGTATTTT.

The chain employs TRBV7-9 and TRBJ1-1, with TRBD1 identical over 7 bases. Germline V gene lookup returns CDR1 SEHNR and CDR2 FQNEAQ (reference sequence). This CDR3 contains 16 residues. V was pared by 5 bases and J by 3 bases, with 12 bases of the junction left unmatched. The CDR3 loop reads CASSPTPTGYDTEAFF. CDR3 DNA sequence: TGTGCCAGCAGCCCGACCCCGACAGGGTATGACACTGAAGCTTTCTTT.

The V call is TRBV6-5, the J call TRBJ2-7; 7 nucleotides agree with TRBD2. The V and J ends lost 4 bases and 4 bases, in that order; junction bases with no gene match: 10. CDR1 is MNHEY, CDR2 SVGAGI, per germline. The CDR3 is 15 residues long. CDR3: CASSFGGTGLYEQYF. The CDR3 coding sequence is TGTGCCAGCAGTTTCGGGGGGACTGGATTGTACGAGCAGTACTTC.

V usage is TRBV27 and J usage is TRBJ2-2; TRBD1 agrees at 7 bases. CDR1 is MNHEY and CDR2 is SMNVEV in the germline V gene (reference sequence). V gave up 6 bases and J gave up 4 bases; unmatched junction bases: 11. The CDR3 consists of 16 residues. The CDR3 sequence: CASRSRTTGATGELFF. In DNA, the CDR3 is TGTGCCAGCAGAAGCAGAACCACAGGGGCCACCGGGGAGCTGTTTTTT.

V gene TRBV7-2 combines with J gene TRBJ2-3, with TRBD2 matching over 13 bases. This CDR3 comprises 15 residues. Germline CDR1 is SGHTA and CDR2 is FQGNSA. Trimming took 4 bases from V and 6 from J; bases not matched to a gene: 4. CDR3 in DNA: TGTGCCAGCAGCTCTGGACTAGCGGGAGATGATACGCAGTATTTT. Protein product: CASSSGLAGDDTQYF.

The gene calls are TRBV11-2 and TRBJ2-3; D may be TRBD2 (6 bases). The germline CDR1 and CDR2 sequences are SGHAT and FQNNGV. The CDR3 covers 13 residues. Trimming cost V 6 bases and J 3 bases, with 10 bases left between them. The CDR3 spells CASRAGSTDTQYF. The CDR3 nucleotides read TGTGCCAGCAGAGCGGGCAGTACAGATACGCAGTATTTT.

The V and J genes are TRBV7-9 and TRBJ2-1, with unresolved D. The germline V and J ends were trimmed by 1 base and 8 bases, with 12 bases remaining between them. This CDR3 is built from 14 residues. CDR1 and CDR2 (germline): SEHNR, FQNEAQ (reference sequence). The CDR3 loop reads CASSLEASSDEQFF. The CDR3 nucleotides read TGTGCCAGCAGCTTAGAGGCTTCCTCGGATGAGCAGTTCTTC.

The rearrangement links TRBV15 to TRBJ2-5; D is perhaps TRBD1 (6 bases). V was pared by 9 bases and J by 1 base, with 12 bases between. Germline CDR1 LNHNV, CDR2 YYDKDF (reference sequence). The CDR3 is made up of 13 amino acids. The CDR3, as DNA: TGTGCCACAAGGGGGTGGCGCCAAGAGACCCAGTACTTC. Encoded protein: CATRGWRQETQYF.

V is TRBV7-9 and J is TRBJ1-5; 7 bases match TRBD1. The trim removed 4 bases at V and 7 bases at J, leaving 10 bases unmatched. The germline V gene encodes CDR1 SEHNR and CDR2 FQNEAQ (reference sequence). The CDR3 totals 15 residues. The CDR3 region has the DNA TGTGCCAGCAGCTCGGCGGGACAGCCGACACAGCCCCAGCATTTT. Translated, it gives CASSSAGQPTQPQHF.

The V and J genes are TRBV4-3 and TRBJ2-7; D perhaps matches TRBD2 (7 bases). The CDR3 has 18 amino acids. The V and J ends lost 3 bases and 6 bases respectively, with 27 bases between them. CDR1 is LGHNA, CDR2 YSLEER, per germline. In DNA, the CDR3 is TGCGCCAGCAGCCAGGCTCTTACGCGGGAGAGGGGGTCGGGCGAGCAGTACTTC. It encodes CASSQALTRERGSGEQYF.

The V call is TRBV28, the J call TRBJ1-5; the match to TRBD1 covers 9 bases. The CDR3 has 16 amino acids. With V trimmed by 6 bases and J by 3 bases, 9 bases remained unmatched. Germline lookup yields CDR1 MDHEN and CDR2 SYDVKM. CDR3: CASRDPGTGFNQPQHF. The CDR3 DNA sequence: TGTGCCAGCAGGGACCCCGGGACAGGGTTCAATCAGCCCCAGCATTTT.

This clone was seen more than once but under ten times. The chain is built from TRBV20-1 and TRBJ1-2; 9 nucleotides agree with TRBD1. Germline loops: CDR1 DFQATT, CDR2 SNEGSKA (reference sequence). This CDR3 is built from 11 residues. J was trimmed by 6 bases and V by 6 bases; bases with no gene match: 2. The DNA for the CDR3 is TGCAGTGCCGGACAGGGGAATGGCTACACCTTC. Its protein is CSAGQGNGYTF.

The V gene is TRBV15, the J gene TRBJ1-2, with D unclear. This CDR3 spans 19 amino acids. CDR1 LNHNV and CDR2 YYDKDF come from the germline V gene (reference sequence). Between the trimmed V and J ends, which lost 3 bases and 0 bases, there was a span of 23 bases. CDR3 bases: TGTGCCACCAGCAGCTTGAGACGGTCCCTTTTGGGTACTAACTATGGCTACACCTTC. Its protein product is CATSSLRRSLLGTNYGYTF.

This clone appeared a few times. The V gene is TRBV6-1, the J gene TRBJ2-7; no definite D call. Trimming cost V 1 base and J 3 bases, with 7 bases left between them. The CDR3 is 13 amino acids. CDR1 is MNHNS, CDR2 SASEGT, per germline. For the CDR3, the DNA is TGTGCCAGCAGTGAAGGGCGGTTCTACGAGCAGTACTTC. Its translation: CASSEGRFYEQYF.

The chain's CDR3 is CASSWPADITQYF. The DNA for the CDR3 is TGTGCCAGCAGCTGGCCCGCTGATATTACGCAGTATTTT. The V gene is TRBV5-6, the J gene TRBJ2-3; D uncertain. Germline V gene sequence: CDR1 SGHDT, CDR2 YYEEEE. This CDR3 spans 13 amino acids. With 3 bases removed from V and 8 bases from J, the gap between germline ends came to 13 bases.

The chain uses TRBV27 and TRBJ2-1; 8 nucleotides match TRBD2. V shed 6 bases and J 1 base; nucleotides not matched to a gene: 17. The CDR3 length is 19 residues. Germline loops: CDR1 MNHEY, CDR2 SMNVEV (reference sequence). CDR3 sequence reads: CASRPEGLAGGGSYNEQFF. CDR3 coding DNA: TGTGCCAGCAGGCCCGAGGGGCTCGCGGGGGGTGGTTCCTACAATGAGCAGTTCTTC.

V usage is TRBV19 and J usage is TRBJ2-3, with 9 bases that match TRBD2. Germline trimming cut 3 bases from V and 1 base from J; bases unmatched to any gene: 11. The CDR3 is 18 residues long. Looked up from germline, CDR1 is LNHDA and CDR2 is SQIVND (reference sequence). The CDR3 loop reads CASSIIGGRAWGTDTQYF. The CDR3 nucleotides are TGTGCCAGTAGTATCATCGGCGGGAGGGCCTGGGGCACAGATACGCAGTATTTT.

This clone showed up just once. The V gene is TRBV5-4, the J gene TRBJ2-1, with D perhaps matching TRBD2 (5 bases). Germline assignment: CDR1 SGHNT and CDR2 YYREEE (reference sequence). There are 13 residues in the CDR3. V was pared by 4 bases and J by 6 bases, with 11 bases between. The DNA for the CDR3 is TGTGCCAGCAGCCCTTCGGCGGGCAATGAGCAGTTCTTC. Residues: CASSPSAGNEQFF.

V usage is TRBV7-9 and J usage is TRBJ1-2; D is unclear. The CDR3 is 18 residues long. Germline lookup yields CDR1 SEHNR and CDR2 FQNEAQ (reference sequence). Trimming removed 4 bases from V and 0 bases from J, with 21 bases in between. The CDR3 sequence is CASSSWSSVDRPNYGYTF. CDR3 coding DNA: TGTGCCAGCAGCTCATGGTCCTCCGTCGACCGCCCTAACTATGGCTACACCTTC.

V gene TRBV4-1 combines with J gene TRBJ2-7, with 11 positions matching TRBD2. Germline V gene sequence: CDR1 MGHRA, CDR2 YSYEKL. The length of the CDR3 is 16 residues. Trimming took 1 base from V and 3 from J; bases not matched to a gene: 5. This CDR3 reads CASSQGTSGSGYEQYF. CDR3 DNA: TGCGCCAGCAGCCAAGGCACTAGCGGGAGTGGCTACGAGCAGTACTTC.